These 10 T cell receptor beta chains came from one sample sequenced in a study of T cells in Graves' hyperthyroidism and ophthalmopathy. What was amplified from RNA transcripts were TCR beta CDR3 regions. The HTBI set primed first-round TCR CDR3 RT-PCR. TCRdb re-called the multiplex PCR reads through MiXCR, storing one row per CDR3 protein. Among approximately 530,000 distinct CDR3 sequences listed, over 15% were seen once. The sequenced sample was blood. Every receptor here comes from a woman between 18 and 29 years old with Graves' hyperthyroidism.

This clonotype has only a few counts. The V gene is TRBV24-1, the J gene TRBJ2-7, with 10 bases aligning to TRBD2. This CDR3 is built from 16 residues. With V trimmed by 3 bases and J by 5 bases, 9 bases remained unmatched. The V gene's germline CDR1 is KGHDR and CDR2 SFDVKD. The CDR3 nucleotides read TGTGCCACCAGTGATGCTACGCTAGCGGGAGTGGACGAGCAGTACTTC. Translated, it gives CATSDATLAGVDEQYF.

The V and J genes are TRBV9 and TRBJ1-6; no reliable D call. Germline-derived CDR1 and CDR2 are SGDLS and YYNGEE. Trimming removed 4 bases at V and 8 bases at J, with 19 bases between. This CDR3 is 16 amino acids long. The CDR3 loop is CASSPNLLMADSPLHF. In DNA, the CDR3 is TGTGCCAGCAGCCCAAATCTCTTGATGGCAGATTCACCCCTCCACTTT.

A few counts support this clonotype. V usage is TRBV3-1 and J usage is TRBJ2-6; no definite D call. The V and J ends lost 4 bases and 0 bases respectively, with 7 bases between them. Germline loops: CDR1 LGHDT, CDR2 YNNKEL (reference sequence). CDR3 size: 15 residues. For the CDR3, the DNA is TGTGCCAGCAGCCCTCTGACCTCTGGGGCCAACGTCCTGACTTTC. Protein: CASSPLTSGANVLTF.

The chain carries TRBV9 and TRBJ1-5, with a tentative D call TRBD1 (6 bases). The V end was cut by 3 bases, the J end by 2 bases, with 15 bases between. The germline V gene encodes CDR1 SGDLS and CDR2 YYNGEE. There are 16 residues in the CDR3. The DNA of the CDR3 is TGTGCCAGCAGCGCGACAGGTCGTCTAGGCAATCAGCCCCAGCATTTT. It is translated as CASSATGRLGNQPQHF.

This clonotype was detected ten times or more. The chain employs TRBV2 and TRBJ2-7, with TRBD1 identical over 7 bases. Germline CDR1 reads SNHLY; CDR2 reads FYNNEI. The CDR3 is 13 residues long. Trimming cost V 5 bases and J 5 bases; bases outside gene matches: 6. The chain's CDR3 is CASSRQGRDEQYF. CDR3 in DNA: TGTGCCAGCAGTAGACAGGGCAGGGACGAGCAGTACTTC.

This clonotype was detected ten times or more. The chain has TRBV11-2 and TRBJ1-2; the D is unclear. V was trimmed by 1 base and J by 2 bases, leaving 17 bases between them. From germline, CDR1 is SGHAT and CDR2 FQNNGV. This CDR3 region has 17 residues. The CDR3 DNA is TGTGCCAGCAGCTTAGGGTTCCACGGGGTCAAGAACTATGGCTACACCTTC. Protein product: CASSLGFHGVKNYGYTF.

This clonotype was observed a few times. The chain combines TRBV5-1 with TRBJ2-7; the match to TRBD2 covers 13 bases. Germline assignment: CDR1 SGHRS and CDR2 YFSETQ. V shed 3 bases and J 5 bases; nucleotides not matched to a gene: 5. The CDR3 is 15 amino acids. In DNA, the CDR3 is TGCGCCAGCAGCTACGGACTAGCGGGAGTCCACGAGCAGTACTTC. It specifies CASSYGLAGVHEQYF.

This clonotype has more than one count but fewer than ten. The chain employs TRBV6-1 and TRBJ1-6; 8 bases line up with TRBD1. The V and J ends lost 6 bases and 9 bases, in that order; junction bases with no gene match: 7. CDR1 MNHNS and CDR2 SASEGT come from the germline V gene. This CDR3 has 14 amino acids. The CDR3 bases are TGTGCCAGCAGCGCTCAGGGGGCAGGTTCACCCCTCCACTTT. Translating it yields CASSAQGAGSPLHF.

V and J are TRBV20-1 and TRBJ1-1; D unclear. V gave up 5 bases and J gave up 0 bases, with 13 bases separating them. The germline V gene encodes CDR1 DFQATT and CDR2 SNEGSKA (reference sequence). The CDR3 extends over 14 amino acids. CDR3 protein: CSAPTGRMNTEAFF. The CDR3 region has the DNA TGCAGTGCTCCTACCGGTAGAATGAACACTGAAGCTTTCTTT.

This clonotype was counted ten times or more. The chain uses TRBV2 and TRBJ2-2; TRBD2 agrees at 7 bases. Trimming at V came to 6 bases and at J to 3 bases, leaving 10 bases not matched to a gene. The CDR3 is 16 amino acids. The germline V gene encodes CDR1 SNHLY and CDR2 FYNNEI. CDR3 nucleotide sequence: TGTGCCAGCAGAGAGAGGGAGGGCCCTCACACCGGGGAGCTGTTTTTT. Its translation is CASREREGPHTGELFF.